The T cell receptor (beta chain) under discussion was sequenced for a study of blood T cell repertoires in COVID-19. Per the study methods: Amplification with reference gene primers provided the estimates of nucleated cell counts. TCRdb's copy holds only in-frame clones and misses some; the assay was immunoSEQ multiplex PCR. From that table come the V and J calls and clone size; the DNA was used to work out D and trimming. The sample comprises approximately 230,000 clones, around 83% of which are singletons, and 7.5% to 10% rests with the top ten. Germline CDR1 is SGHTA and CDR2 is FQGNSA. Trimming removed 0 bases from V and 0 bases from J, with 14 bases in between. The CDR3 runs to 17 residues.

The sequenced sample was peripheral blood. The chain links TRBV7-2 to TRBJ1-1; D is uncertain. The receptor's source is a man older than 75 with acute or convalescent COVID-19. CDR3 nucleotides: TGTGCCAGCAGCTTAGCCGGGAGGGCTGGAATGAACACTGAAGCTTTCTTT. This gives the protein CASSLAGRAGMNTEAFF.